The 6 T cell receptor beta chains reported below all come from one sample, sequenced in a study of blood T cell repertoires in COVID-19. Sequencing was performed with immunoSEQ multiplex PCR; in TCRdb, only in-frame clones are kept and a portion is missing. The repertoire consists of about 300,000 clones, with over 85% occurring once and the leading ten covering less than 3.5%. The sample comprised PBMCs or T cells enriched from blood (not recorded which). These receptors were obtained from a woman aged 50 to 60 who had been exposed to COVID-19.

The rearrangement links TRBV19 to TRBJ2-7, with D maybe TRBD2 (5 bases). The CDR3 runs to 14 residues. CDR1 is LNHDA, CDR2 SQIVND, per germline (reference sequence). V gave up 5 bases and J gave up 1 base, with 12 bases separating them. The CDR3 region has the DNA TGTGCCAGTAGTCAGAAACTAGGTTCCTACGAGCAGTACTTC. Its protein product is CASSQKLGSYEQYF.

This chain uses TRBV10-3 with TRBJ2-2; 9 bases are shared with TRBD1. This CDR3 has 16 residues. From germline, CDR1 is ENHRY and CDR2 SYGVKD. J lost 0 bases, V lost 3 bases, and 2 bases had no gene match. The CDR3 spells CAISETGGANTGELFF. As DNA, the CDR3 is TGTGCCATCAGTGAAACAGGGGGCGCGAACACCGGGGAGCTGTTTTTT.

A few counts support this clone. The V gene is TRBV5-1, the J gene TRBJ2-7; D is possibly TRBD1 (6 bases). The CDR3 is 13 amino acids. The V end lost 0 bases, the J end lost 3 bases, and 7 bases lay between the germline ends. CDR1 is SGHRS and CDR2 is YFSETQ in the germline V gene. Here the CDR3 DNA reads TGCGCCAGCAGCTTGGGGACAGACTACGAGCAGTACTTC. This translates into CASSLGTDYEQYF.

The chain combines TRBV5-1 with TRBJ2-1, with 7 bases matching TRBD1. Trimming took 4 bases from V and 0 from J; bases not matched to a gene: 4. CDR3 length: 15 residues. Germline CDR1 and CDR2: SGHRS and YFSETQ. Written as DNA, the CDR3 is TGCGCCAGCAGCGGAACAGGGGCCTCCTACAATGAGCAGTTCTTC. This codes for CASSGTGASYNEQFF. The full variable domain, its missing parts supplied by reference TRBV5-1 and TRBJ2-1, is KAGVTQTPRYLIKTRGQQVTLSCSPISGHRSVSWYQQTPGQGLQFLFEYFSETQRNKGNFPGRFSGRQFSNSRSEMNVSTLELGDSALYLCASSGTGASYNEQFFGPGTRLTVL.

Of note for this clone: This sample also contains other DNA sequences that code for the same CDR3. V is TRBV5-1 and J is TRBJ1-1, with TRBD1 matching over 7 bases. The CDR3 is made up of 14 amino acids. J was trimmed by 1 base and V by 0 bases; bases with no gene match: 0. CDR1 and CDR2 (germline): SGHRS, YFSETQ. The CDR3 sequence is CASSLEGANTEAFF. DNA for the CDR3: TGCGCCAGCAGCTTGGAGGGGGCGAACACTGAAGCTTTCTTT.

V is TRBV6-5 and J is TRBJ1-6; TRBD1 might be the D (6 bases). The V gene lost 7 bases and the J gene lost 2 bases, with 12 bases spanning the gap. There are 15 residues in the CDR3. Germline V lookup: CDR1 MNHEY, CDR2 SVGAGI. The DNA for the CDR3 is TGTGCCAGCAAGGAAGGGGGAACCTATAATTCACCCCTCCACTTT. Translating gives CASKEGGTYNSPLHF.